A selection of T cell receptor beta chains follows, all from one sample in a study of T cells in Graves' hyperthyroidism and ophthalmopathy. Each CDR3 protein is one row after TCRdb ran MiXCR on the multiplex PCR reads. The table shows about 760,000 distinct CDR3 sequences, with 30% to 40% occurring only once. Material: blood. The receptors here all came from a woman aged 40 to 49 with Graves' hyperthyroidism. Each CDR3 is given with its conserved first and last residue. D genes are given only for firm matches. A clone size is listed for some rows: how often the clone was seen (once, few, many), or a class if it is expanded.

once | TRBJ2-7 | - | TRBV20-1 | CSANPGDSISYEQYF | TGCAGTGCTAACCCGGGAGACAGTATCTCCTACGAGCAGTACTTC
many | TRBJ1-4 | TRBD1 | TRBV12-3/TRBV12-4 | CASSPPDRAGEKLFF | TGTGCCAGCAGTCCGCCGGACAGGGCGGGTGAAAAACTGTTTTTT
- | TRBJ2-5 | - | TRBV7-2 | CASSSGSGTQYF | TGTGCCAGCAGCTCGGGGTCCGGGACCCAGTACTTC
- | TRBJ1-2 | TRBD1 | TRBV10-3 | CAISTDRGGLGRGYTF | TGTGCCATCAGTACGGACAGGGGAGGCCTGGGTCGAGGCTACACCTTC
once | TRBJ2-6 | TRBD1 | TRBV14 | CASSPAPGQGTAF | TGTGCCAGCAGCCCGGCACCGGGACAGGGGACGGCTTTC
- | TRBJ1-1 | - | TRBV7-2 | CASSLNSGSSEAFF | TGTGCCAGCAGCTTAAACTCAGGGTCTTCTGAAGCTTTCTTT
many | TRBJ1-4 | - | TRBV19 | CASRGSGTNEKLFF | TGTGCCAGTAGGGGGAGCGGGACTAATGAAAAACTGTTTTTT
- | TRBJ1-1 | - | TRBV10-1 | CASRRTQGSAAFF | TGTGCCAGCAGACGAACCCAGGGTAGTGCAGCTTTCTTT
- | TRBJ1-2 | TRBD1 | TRBV10-3 | CAISGLTGDYGYTF | TGTGCCATCAGTGGTTTAACAGGGGACTATGGCTACACCTTC
- | TRBJ2-2 | TRBD2 | TRBV7-7 | CASSQGTSSGELFF | TGTGCTAGCAGCCAGGGGACTAGCTCCGGGGAGCTGTTTTTT